Presented here are 29 T cell receptor beta chains from one specimen sequenced in a study of cytomegalovirus exposure and HLA in healthy donors. 60 Vbeta and 13 Jbeta primers were used in PCR. Clones were read by immunoSEQ multiplex PCR, and TCRdb kept only the in-frame ones, dropping some. The sample holds 200,000 to 250,000 clones. Sequencing was done on a sample of PBMCs. The receptors stem from a woman aged 25 to 39 in good health and CMV-seropositive.

V and J are TRBV5-6 and TRBJ1-1; 7 bases match TRBD1. The junction had 3 bases not matched to a gene; V was cut back by 1 base and J by 9 bases. CDR3 length equals 12 residues. Germline CDR1 and CDR2: SGHDT and YYEEEE. The CDR3 reads CASSLTGAKAFF. The DNA of the CDR3 is TGTGCCAGCAGCTTGACAGGGGCAAAAGCTTTCTTT.

The rearrangement uses TRBV9 and TRBJ1-2; D perhaps matches TRBD1 (5 bases). The V end lost 7 bases, the J end lost 2 bases, and 30 bases lay between the germline ends. The germline gives CDR1 SGDLS, CDR2 YYNGEE. The CDR3 runs 19 residues. In nucleotides, the CDR3 is TGTGCCAGCTCAAGCTTCCCACTGCGGGGCAGGATTCCCAACTATGGCTACACCTTC. It translates to CASSSFPLRGRIPNYGYTF.

The rearrangement joins TRBV14 to TRBJ2-7, with a tentative D call TRBD2 (5 bases). The CDR3 consists of 15 residues. V was cut by 5 bases and J by 7 bases, with 21 bases left in between. CDR1 and CDR2 (germline): SGHDN, FVKESK. Here the CDR3 DNA reads TGTGCCAGCAGCTCCCCTAGCTCCTCCTTGGGGGAGCAGTACTTC. Its protein is CASSSPSSSLGEQYF.

This chain links TRBV2 with TRBJ1-6, with 7 bases aligning to TRBD1. V trimming: 5 bases; J trimming: 7 bases; junction bases outside the gene matches: 11. The CDR3 has 16 residues. CDR1 is SNHLY, CDR2 FYNNEI, per germline. CDR3 in DNA: TGTGCCAGCAGTCCCCCCGCGGCAGGGGGGAATTCACCCCTCCACTTT. Translating gives CASSPPAAGGNSPLHF.

V usage is TRBV28 and J usage is TRBJ2-7, with 8 nucleotides matching TRBD1. The junction had 9 bases not matched to a gene; V was cut back by 3 bases and J by 5 bases. Per the germline V gene, CDR1 is MDHEN and CDR2 is SYDVKM. CDR3 length: 15 amino acids. CDR3 in DNA: TGTGCCAGCAGTTTGGGCTTTGGACAGGGACACGAGCAGTACTTC. It codes for CASSLGFGQGHEQYF. Complete variable domain (other parts from reference TRBV28 and TRBJ2-7): DVKVTQSSRYLVKRTGEKVFLECVQDMDHENMFWYRQDPGLGLRLIYFSYDVKMKEKGDIPEGYSVSREKKERFSLILESASTNQTSMYLCASSLGFGQGHEQYFGPGTRLTVT.

V and J are TRBV10-3 and TRBJ2-3, with 10 positions matching TRBD2. V was pared by 5 bases and J by 2 bases, with 4 bases of the junction left unmatched. This CDR3 comprises 15 residues. The germline V gene has CDR1 ENHRY and CDR2 SYGVKD. The chain's CDR3 is CAISIAGGSTDTQYF. The DNA for the CDR3 is TGTGCCATCAGTATAGCGGGGGGATCCACAGATACGCAGTATTTT.

The V and J genes are TRBV7-9 and TRBJ1-1; the match to TRBD1 covers 9 bases. V was clipped by 1 base and J by 3 bases; unmatched bases: 0. The CDR3 contains 14 residues. CDR1 is SEHNR and CDR2 is FQNEAQ in the germline V gene (reference sequence). CDR3 loop: CASSLGQGDTEAFF. The CDR3 bases are TGTGCCAGCAGCTTAGGACAGGGGGACACTGAAGCTTTCTTT.

V is TRBV18 and J is TRBJ1-5; weak D call: TRBD1 (5 bases). Trimming removed 3 bases at V and 2 bases at J, with 11 bases between. Per the germline V gene, CDR1 is KGHSH and CDR2 is LQKENI. The CDR3 covers 15 residues. CDR3 sequence reads: CASSPRGDRNQPQHF. CDR3 bases: TGTGCCAGCTCACCGCGGGGGGACCGCAATCAGCCCCAGCATTTT.

The CDR3 nucleotides read TGTGCCAGCAGCTTATATCTAGCGGGAGGCCACTCCTACAATGAGCAGTTCTTC. Translation: CASSLYLAGGHSYNEQFF. V usage is TRBV7-8 and J usage is TRBJ2-1; 11 bases line up with TRBD2. Germline values: CDR1 SGHVS, CDR2 FQNEAQ. The junction had 6 bases not matched to a gene; V was cut back by 2 bases and J by 0 bases. CDR3 length: 18 amino acids. The full variable domain, with the rest looked up from reference TRBV7-8 and TRBJ2-1, is GAGVSQSPRYKVAKRGQDVALRCDPISGHVSLFWYQQALGQGPEFLTYFQNEAQLDKSGLPSDRFFAERPEGSVSTLKIQRTQQEDSAVYLCASSLYLAGGHSYNEQFFGPGTRLTVL.

The chain links TRBV5-1 to TRBJ2-5, with D perhaps TRBD2 (5 bases). Germline CDR1 is SGHRS and CDR2 is YFSETQ. With 4 bases removed from V and 2 bases from J, the gap between germline ends came to 9 bases. This CDR3 has 13 amino acids. CDR3 sequence: CASSPRDQETQYF. The CDR3 region has the DNA TGCGCCAGCAGCCCCCGGGATCAAGAGACCCAGTACTTC.

The chain is built from TRBV2 and TRBJ1-2; TRBD1 matches at 7 bases. Germline V lookup: CDR1 SNHLY, CDR2 FYNNEI. The J segment lost 2 bases and the V segment lost 6 bases, leaving 3 bases of the junction unmatched. There are 13 residues in the CDR3. The CDR3 spells CASRLGQNYGYTF. The CDR3 DNA follows: TGTGCCAGCAGGCTGGGACAGAACTATGGCTACACCTTC.

The chain uses TRBV5-6 and TRBJ1-5; TRBD1 matches 10 bases. V lost 3 bases, J lost 1 base, and 1 base stayed unmatched. The CDR3 totals 15 residues. Per germline, CDR1 SGHDT and CDR2 YYEEEE. The CDR3 DNA follows: TGTGCCAGCAGCTGGGGACAGGGGAGCAATCAGCCCCAGCATTTT. Its translation is CASSWGQGSNQPQHF.

The J gene is TRBJ2-1, the V gene TRBV18, with a possible D match to TRBD1 (6 bases). Germline assignment: CDR1 KGHSH and CDR2 LQKENI. V dropped 5 bases and J dropped 10 bases, with 12 bases sitting between them. The CDR3 totals 12 residues. The CDR3 sequence: CASSADSGEQFF. CDR3 bases: TGTGCCAGCTCAGCGGACAGTGGGGAGCAGTTCTTC.

The V gene is TRBV5-1, the J gene TRBJ2-5; 7 bases align to TRBD2. After removal of 2 bases from V and 5 bases from J, the junction contained 12 bases not matched to a gene. CDR3 length: 16 amino acids. Germline V gives CDR1 SGHRS, CDR2 YFSETQ. The CDR3 region has the DNA TGCGCCAGCAGCTTAACCGGGGGGACCTTCCGGGAGACCCAGTACTTC. Its protein product is CASSLTGGTFRETQYF.

This sequence joins TRBV19 and TRBJ2-3, with D unclear. V lost 7 bases, J lost 4 bases, and 18 bases lay in between. Germline values: CDR1 LNHDA, CDR2 SQIVND (reference sequence). The CDR3 loop spans 15 amino acids. The CDR3 is CASTPPPHRADTQYF. In nucleotides, the CDR3 is TGTGCCAGTACCCCGCCCCCCCATCGGGCAGATACGCAGTATTTT.

The rearrangement joins TRBV2 to TRBJ1-3, with 8 nucleotides matching TRBD1. After removal of 9 bases from V and 0 bases from J, the junction contained 7 bases not matched to a gene. The germline V gene encodes CDR1 SNHLY and CDR2 FYNNEI. This CDR3 region has 15 residues. The CDR3 nucleotides are TGTGCCAGTTGCGGGACAGGTCTCTCTGGAAACACCATATATTTT. Translating it yields CASCGTGLSGNTIYF.

The gene calls are TRBV10-3 and TRBJ1-3; 7 bases match TRBD1. The CDR3 totals 13 residues. Germline V gene lookup returns CDR1 ENHRY and CDR2 SYGVKD. With 6 bases clipped from V and 9 bases from J, the junction kept 8 bases outside the gene matches. The DNA of the CDR3 is TGTGCCATCAGAGCGACAGGGATCACCACCATATATTTT. Translating gives CAIRATGITTIYF.

The rearrangement joins TRBV30 to TRBJ2-2; no clear D gene. Per germline, CDR1 GTSNPN and CDR2 SVGIG (reference sequence). V lost 2 bases to trimming and J lost 7 bases, with 11 bases between them. The CDR3 contains 13 residues. The DNA of the CDR3 is TGTGCCTGGAGTCTTATCGGCGGCGGGGAGCTGTTTTTT. Protein sequence: CAWSLIGGGELFF.

The chain uses TRBV7-2 and TRBJ2-7; 12 nucleotides line up with TRBD2. CDR3 size: 15 residues. In germline, CDR1 is SGHTA, CDR2 FQGNSA. V was pared by 4 bases and J by 2 bases, with 3 bases of the junction left unmatched. CDR3 in amino acids: CASSSRLAGAYEQYF. Written as DNA, the CDR3 is TGTGCCAGCAGCTCCAGACTAGCGGGGGCCTACGAGCAGTACTTC.

V is TRBV4-2 and J is TRBJ2-7; D unclear. V was clipped by 4 bases and J by 2 bases, with 9 bases between them. The CDR3 loop spans 13 amino acids. Germline CDR1 reads LGHNA; CDR2 reads YNFKEQ. The CDR3 is CASSRSSTYEQYF. The CDR3 nucleotides are TGTGCCAGCAGCCGCAGTAGCACCTACGAGCAGTACTTC.

V and J are TRBV7-9 and TRBJ1-1; 7 bases fit TRBD1. CDR3 size: 14 residues. V lost 5 bases to trimming and J lost 2 bases; unmatched junction nucleotides: 5. The germline V gene has CDR1 SEHNR and CDR2 FQNEAQ (reference sequence). CDR3 sequence reads: CASSGDSYNTEAFF. The CDR3 DNA is TGTGCCAGCAGCGGGGACAGTTACAACACTGAAGCTTTCTTT.

This chain uses TRBV12-5 with TRBJ2-1, with 9 positions matching TRBD2. V lost 3 bases and J lost 2; bases outside the gene matches: 8. CDR3 length: 17 residues. The germline V gene has CDR1 LGHNT and CDR2 FRNRAP. The chain's CDR3 is CASGFPVASGAYNEQFF. DNA for the CDR3: TGTGCTAGTGGTTTTCCCGTAGCTAGCGGGGCCTACAATGAGCAGTTCTTC.

V usage is TRBV5-1 and J usage is TRBJ2-7; D possibly corresponds to TRBD1 (5 bases). Germline CDR1 is SGHRS and CDR2 is YFSETQ. Trimming pared 2 bases from V and 0 bases from J, leaving 9 bases between. The CDR3 contains 14 residues. CDR3 sequence (DNA): TGCGCCAGCAGCTTCGACAGAAGCTCCTACGAGCAGTACTTC. Its translation is CASSFDRSSYEQYF.

The chain employs TRBV12-5 and TRBJ2-2; unclear D gene. Trimming pared 7 bases from V and 5 bases from J, leaving 20 bases between. Per germline, CDR1 LGHNT and CDR2 FRNRAP. The CDR3 contains 16 residues. The chain's CDR3 is CASAPSGFPVTGELFF. Written as DNA, the CDR3 is TGTGCTAGTGCCCCTTCCGGGTTTCCAGTTACCGGGGAGCTGTTTTTT.

CDR3 region: CASSSRATGSKSQVNSPLHF. CDR3 coding DNA: TGTGCCAGTAGTTCACGCGCGACAGGGAGCAAAAGTCAGGTGAATTCACCCCTCCACTTT. V is TRBV19 and J is TRBJ1-6; 7 nucleotides match TRBD1. The CDR3 covers 20 residues. CDR1 is LNHDA, CDR2 SQIVND, per germline (reference sequence). V was clipped by 5 bases and J by 7 bases; unmatched bases: 23. Drawing the rest from reference TRBV19 and TRBJ1-6, the complete variable domain is DGGITQSPKYLFRKEGQNVTLSCEQNLNHDAMYWYRQDPGQGLRLIYYSQIVNDFQKGDIAEGYSVSREKKESFPLTVTSAQKNPTAFYLCASSSRATGSKSQVNSPLHFGNGTRLTVT.

The V and J genes are TRBV7-9 and TRBJ2-6; D may be TRBD2 (5 bases). V was cut by 5 bases and J by 0 bases, with 8 bases left in between. CDR1 SEHNR and CDR2 FQNEAQ come from the germline V gene (reference sequence). CDR3 length equals 15 residues. CDR3 protein: CASSASGSGANVLTF. CDR3 in DNA: TGTGCCAGCAGCGCGAGCGGCTCTGGGGCCAACGTCCTGACTTTC.

The DNA for the CDR3 is TGTGCCACCAGCAGAAGGACAGCCCACTCACGGTCCTATAATTCACCCCTCCACTTT. It codes for CATSRRTAHSRSYNSPLHF. This chain uses TRBV15 with TRBJ1-6; possibly TRBD1 for D (6 bases). Trimming took off 2 bases at V and 1 base at J, with 18 bases between the two ends. Germline lookup yields CDR1 LNHNV and CDR2 YYDKDF (reference sequence). The CDR3 runs to 19 residues.

A remark on this clone: Other DNA sequences in the same sample also yield this CDR3. The chain recombines TRBV5-1 with TRBJ1-1, with a possible D match to TRBD1 (5 bases). Germline assignment: CDR1 SGHRS and CDR2 YFSETQ. The CDR3 contains 21 residues. V was trimmed by 0 bases and J by 1 base, leaving 28 bases between them. The CDR3 nucleotides are TGCGCCAGCAGCTTGGAGGGGCGCAGAGGCTGGATCAACCTCAAGAACACTGAAGCTTTCTTT. It yields the protein CASSLEGRRGWINLKNTEAFF.

This chain's CDR3 is CASSLQGASYEQYF. The CDR3 nucleotides are TGTGCCAGCAGCTTACAGGGTGCCTCCTACGAGCAGTACTTC. The rearrangement links TRBV7-9 to TRBJ2-7; D might be TRBD1 (5 bases). The germline V and J ends were trimmed by 2 bases and 0 bases, with 8 bases remaining between them. Germline V CDR1 and CDR2: SEHNR, FQNEAQ (reference sequence). The CDR3 length is 14 residues.